The rows below give T cell receptor beta chains drawn from one sample of a study of blood T cell repertoires in COVID-19. Clones were read by immunoSEQ multiplex PCR, and TCRdb kept only the in-frame ones, dropping some. The table records roughly 280,000 clones, around nine tenths of them present only once. Sequences were obtained from peripheral blood. These receptors were obtained from a man aged 40-49 years with active or convalescent COVID-19. Each CDR3 is given with its conserved first and last residue. Each record gives: J gene, V gene, clone size, D gene, CDR3 DNA, CDR3 protein. D genes are given only for firm matches. Only some rows state a clone size, as once, few, many or a class for expanded clones.

j_gene: TRBJ2-2; v_gene: TRBV6-6; abundance: NA; d_gene: NA; CDR3nt: TGTGGGGCGGGTCTCAACACCGGGGAGCTGTTTTTT; CDR3aa: CGAGLNTGELFF
j_gene: TRBJ2-7; v_gene: TRBV28; abundance: NA; d_gene: NA; CDR3nt: TGTGCCAGCCGAACTGCAGGGGTACGGTCCTACGAGCAGTACTTC; CDR3aa: CASRTAGVRSYEQYF
j_gene: TRBJ2-2; v_gene: TRBV24-1; abundance: NA; d_gene: NA; CDR3nt: TGTGCCACCAGTGATTCAGGGTACGCGAACACCGGGGAGCTGTTTTTT; CDR3aa: CATSDSGYANTGELFF
j_gene: TRBJ2-5; v_gene: TRBV7-7; abundance: NA; d_gene: TRBD1; CDR3nt: TGTGCCAGCAGCTTAGTCCAGGGGGAGCGAGAGACCCAGTACTTC; CDR3aa: CASSLVQGERETQYF
j_gene: TRBJ2-7; v_gene: TRBV7-9; abundance: once; d_gene: NA; CDR3nt: TGTGCCAGCAGCCTGACAGCAGATCACTACGAGCAGTACTTC; CDR3aa: CASSLTADHYEQYF
j_gene: TRBJ1-4; v_gene: TRBV30; abundance: NA; d_gene: NA; CDR3nt: TGTGCCTGGAGTGAACAGGGAATATCGACAACTAATGAAAAACTGTTTTTT; CDR3aa: CAWSEQGISTTNEKLFF
j_gene: TRBJ2-7; v_gene: TRBV7-6; abundance: NA; d_gene: NA; CDR3nt: TGTGCCAGCAGCTTAGTCGCCGGGCGAGGCAGGGTGCCAAACGAGCAGTACTTC; CDR3aa: CASSLVAGRGRVPNEQYF
j_gene: TRBJ1-2; v_gene: TRBV29-1; abundance: NA; d_gene: TRBD1; CDR3nt: TGCAGCGTTGTCATGGACAGGGTCAATTCCGATGGCTACACCTTC; CDR3aa: CSVVMDRVNSDGYTF
j_gene: TRBJ1-5; v_gene: TRBV7-2; abundance: NA; d_gene: NA; CDR3nt: TGTGCCAGCAGCTTACTCTCAGGGGTACAGCAGCCCCAGCATTTT; CDR3aa: CASSLLSGVQQPQHF
j_gene: TRBJ1-4; v_gene: TRBV28; abundance: NA; d_gene: NA; CDR3nt: TGTGCCAGCGGCCGCAGGCGCCGGGAAAAACTGTTTTTT; CDR3aa: CASGRRRREKLFF
j_gene: TRBJ2-1; v_gene: TRBV9; abundance: once; d_gene: TRBD2; CDR3nt: TGTGCCAGCACCGCGAGCGGGACCCCGCAGAATGAGCAGTTCTTC; CDR3aa: CASTASGTPQNEQFF
j_gene: TRBJ2-1; v_gene: TRBV9; abundance: NA; d_gene: NA; CDR3nt: TGTGCCAGCAGCCTGACCGGGCGGGGAAACTACAATGAGCAGTTCTTC; CDR3aa: CASSLTGRGNYNEQFF
j_gene: TRBJ2-7; v_gene: TRBV28; abundance: NA; d_gene: TRBD1; CDR3nt: TGTGCCAGCAGTTTAGACCCTCGGACAGGAACCTACGAGCAGTACTTC; CDR3aa: CASSLDPRTGTYEQYF
j_gene: TRBJ1-1; v_gene: TRBV19; abundance: once; d_gene: TRBD1; CDR3nt: TGTGCCAGTACCTTGACAGGGAAAGCTTTCTTT; CDR3aa: CASTLTGKAFF
j_gene: TRBJ1-2; v_gene: TRBV28; abundance: few; d_gene: NA; CDR3nt: TGTGCCAGCAGTTTAGATATTGCGGGGATGGGCGTCTATGGCTACACCTTC; CDR3aa: CASSLDIAGMGVYGYTF
j_gene: TRBJ1-1; v_gene: TRBV7-9; abundance: NA; d_gene: NA; CDR3nt: TGTGCCAGCAGCTTAGACAGGGAGAACACTGAAGCTTTCTTT; CDR3aa: CASSLDRENTEAFF
j_gene: TRBJ2-1; v_gene: TRBV29-1; abundance: NA; d_gene: TRBD2; CDR3nt: TGCAGCGTCGAGGGGAGCGGGAGGTACAATGAGCAGTTCTTC; CDR3aa: CSVEGSGRYNEQFF
j_gene: TRBJ1-1; v_gene: TRBV10-3; abundance: NA; d_gene: NA; CDR3nt: TGTGCCATCCAGACAGATCCGAACACTGAAGCTTTCTTT; CDR3aa: CAIQTDPNTEAFF
j_gene: TRBJ1-2; v_gene: TRBV7-2; abundance: NA; d_gene: NA; CDR3nt: TGTGCCAGCAGCCAAAATGGGGCATCGTTGGGTGGCTACACCTTC; CDR3aa: CASSQNGASLGGYTF
j_gene: TRBJ2-2; v_gene: TRBV25-1; abundance: once; d_gene: NA; CDR3nt: TGTGCCAGCAGTCTCTCGACTTCCTCCCCGGGGGAGCTGTTTTTT; CDR3aa: CASSLSTSSPGELFF
j_gene: TRBJ1-1; v_gene: TRBV7-9; abundance: NA; d_gene: TRBD1; CDR3nt: TGTGCCAGCAGCGCACCAACGGGCAGGGGGCTAGCCACTGAAGCTTTCTTT; CDR3aa: CASSAPTGRGLATEAFF
j_gene: TRBJ1-5; v_gene: TRBV27; abundance: NA; d_gene: NA; CDR3nt: TGTGCCAGCAGCAGACAGGTCAATCAGCCCCAGCATTTT; CDR3aa: CASSRQVNQPQHF
j_gene: TRBJ2-3; v_gene: TRBV7-9; abundance: NA; d_gene: NA; CDR3nt: TGTGCCAGCAGCTTAGCGCCTCGGGGGAGCACAGATACGCAGTATTTT; CDR3aa: CASSLAPRGSTDTQYF
j_gene: TRBJ2-1; v_gene: TRBV14; abundance: NA; d_gene: TRBD2; CDR3nt: TGTGCCAGCAGTCTAGCGGGAGTGGGTGAGCAGTTCTTC; CDR3aa: CASSLAGVGEQFF
j_gene: TRBJ1-2; v_gene: TRBV12-3/TRBV12-4; abundance: NA; d_gene: NA; CDR3nt: TGTGCCAGCCGGGGGGGGCATGGCTACACCTTC; CDR3aa: CASRGGHGYTF
j_gene: TRBJ1-4; v_gene: TRBV5-8; abundance: NA; d_gene: TRBD1; CDR3nt: TGTGCCAGCAGCTTGGTTCGAGGACAGGGGACAGAAAAACTGTTTTTT; CDR3aa: CASSLVRGQGTEKLFF
j_gene: TRBJ2-7; v_gene: TRBV12-3/TRBV12-4; abundance: NA; d_gene: NA; CDR3nt: TGTGCCAGCAGTCAACTAGGGGAGCAGTACTTC; CDR3aa: CASSQLGEQYF
j_gene: TRBJ2-7; v_gene: TRBV2; abundance: NA; d_gene: NA; CDR3nt: TGTGCAACGGGGTGGGATACCTACGAGCAGTACTTC; CDR3aa: CATGWDTYEQYF
j_gene: TRBJ1-5; v_gene: TRBV2; abundance: NA; d_gene: TRBD1; CDR3nt: TGTGCCAGCAGTGATAAGACAGGGGAACAGCCCCAGCATTTT; CDR3aa: CASSDKTGEQPQHF
j_gene: TRBJ1-2; v_gene: TRBV29-1; abundance: NA; d_gene: NA; CDR3nt: TGCAGCGTTAGGTCGGGCGGGAGCTATGGCTACACCTTC; CDR3aa: CSVRSGGSYGYTF
j_gene: TRBJ1-2; v_gene: TRBV7-2; abundance: NA; d_gene: NA; CDR3nt: TGTGCCAGCAGCTTAGTCGGTAACTATGGCTACACCTTC; CDR3aa: CASSLVGNYGYTF
j_gene: TRBJ2-7; v_gene: TRBV19; abundance: NA; d_gene: TRBD1; CDR3nt: TGTGCCAGTACCCCCACGCCGGGACAGGGTAGGGACGAGCAGTACTTC; CDR3aa: CASTPTPGQGRDEQYF
j_gene: TRBJ2-3; v_gene: TRBV18; abundance: NA; d_gene: NA; CDR3nt: TGTGCCAGCTCACCCCCCAGGGCAGATACGCAGTATTTT; CDR3aa: CASSPPRADTQYF
j_gene: TRBJ2-7; v_gene: TRBV7-2; abundance: NA; d_gene: TRBD2; CDR3nt: TGTGCCAGCAGCTCCAGCGGGACTAGCGGTTACGAGCAGTACTTC; CDR3aa: CASSSSGTSGYEQYF
j_gene: TRBJ2-7; v_gene: TRBV7-9; abundance: NA; d_gene: TRBD1; CDR3nt: TGTGCCAGCAGCTTGGACAGGGTCGAGCAGTACTTC; CDR3aa: CASSLDRVEQYF
j_gene: TRBJ2-5; v_gene: TRBV6-5; abundance: NA; d_gene: NA; CDR3nt: TGTGCCAGCAGTATACAGAAGTACCAAGAGACCCAGTACTTC; CDR3aa: CASSIQKYQETQYF
j_gene: TRBJ2-1; v_gene: TRBV5-4; abundance: NA; d_gene: TRBD2; CDR3nt: TGTGCCAGCAGCACCGGGACTAGCGGGTTCTACAATGAGCAGTTCTTC; CDR3aa: CASSTGTSGFYNEQFF
j_gene: TRBJ2-1; v_gene: TRBV5-1; abundance: NA; d_gene: TRBD2; CDR3nt: TGCGCCAGCAGCCGCCCCGCGCTAGCGGGCAATGAGCAGTTCTTC; CDR3aa: CASSRPALAGNEQFF
j_gene: TRBJ2-1; v_gene: TRBV21-1; abundance: once; d_gene: NA; CDR3nt: TGTGCCAGCAGCGAAAGACTGATAAATGAGCAGTTCTTC; CDR3aa: CASSERLINEQFF
j_gene: TRBJ2-1; v_gene: TRBV6-1; abundance: NA; d_gene: NA; CDR3nt: TGTGCCAGCAGTGAATCGCCCGAGGGGGGGGGCAATGAGCAGTTCTTC; CDR3aa: CASSESPEGGGNEQFF
j_gene: TRBJ2-1; v_gene: TRBV27; abundance: once; d_gene: TRBD2; CDR3nt: TGTGCCACCACAAAAGCTGGGAGAGCGGGAGGGCTGGAGCAGTTCTTC; CDR3aa: CATTKAGRAGGLEQFF